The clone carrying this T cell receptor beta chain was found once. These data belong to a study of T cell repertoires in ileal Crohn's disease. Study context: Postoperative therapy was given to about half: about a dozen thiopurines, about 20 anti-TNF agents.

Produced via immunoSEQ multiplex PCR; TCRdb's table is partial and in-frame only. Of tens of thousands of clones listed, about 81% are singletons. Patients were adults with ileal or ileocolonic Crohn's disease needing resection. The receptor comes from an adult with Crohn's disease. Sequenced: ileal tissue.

The CDR3 sequence: CASSYDARGEQYF. CDR3 nucleotide sequence: TGTGCCAGCAGTTACGATGCTAGGGGCGAGCAGTACTTC. The V gene is TRBV6-6, the J gene TRBJ2-7; a weak D match, TRBD1 (5 bases). Germline V gene data show CDR1 as MNHNY and CDR2 as SVGAGI (reference sequence). Trimming shortened V by 2 bases and J by 6 bases, and 11 bases separated the two germline ends. The CDR3 is 13 amino acids.